This paragraph covers one T cell receptor (beta chain) sequence. What it recognizes is unknown. The table came from immunoSEQ multiplex PCR; TCRdb's copy has only in-frame clones and leaves some out. Of under 2.5 million clones listed, roughly 92% were seen once; the top ten hold approximately 0.39%. CD4+ cells were split into CD45RA+ naive and CD45RA-negative memory subsets. V gave up 11 bases and J gave up 4 bases; unmatched junction bases: 10. The CDR3 is made up of 13 amino acids. Germline V gene lookup returns CDR1 MNHNS and CDR2 SASEGT. This specimen belongs to a study of shared clonotypes between healthy human individuals. Overall study results and limits: Non-shared clonotypes displayed generation probabilities falling below those of clonotypes present in all four donors.

The specimen sequenced was naive CD4+ T cells from PBMCs. Subset described: CD45RA+ positively selected. This chain uses TRBV6-1 with TRBJ2-7, with 8 nucleotides matching TRBD1. The TCR sequence derives from a man between 18 and 29 years old in good health. Some clones in this sample may be carry-over from other donors' samples. The CDR3 DNA sequence: TGTGCCTCTCGGTGGGGGACAGGTTACGAGCAGTACTTC. Its protein product is CASRWGTGYEQYF.